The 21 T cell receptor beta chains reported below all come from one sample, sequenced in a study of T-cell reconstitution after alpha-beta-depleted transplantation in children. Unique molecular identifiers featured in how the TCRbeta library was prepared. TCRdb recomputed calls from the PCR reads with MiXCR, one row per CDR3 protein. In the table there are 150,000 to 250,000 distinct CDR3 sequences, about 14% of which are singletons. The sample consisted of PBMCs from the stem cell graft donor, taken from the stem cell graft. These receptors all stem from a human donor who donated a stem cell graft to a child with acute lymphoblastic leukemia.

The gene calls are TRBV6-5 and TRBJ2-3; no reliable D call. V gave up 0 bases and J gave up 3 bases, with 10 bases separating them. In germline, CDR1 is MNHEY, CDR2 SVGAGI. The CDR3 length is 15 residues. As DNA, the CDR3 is TGTGCCAGCAGTTACTCGTTTTCCCCTACAGATACGCAGTATTTT. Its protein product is CASSYSFSPTDTQYF.

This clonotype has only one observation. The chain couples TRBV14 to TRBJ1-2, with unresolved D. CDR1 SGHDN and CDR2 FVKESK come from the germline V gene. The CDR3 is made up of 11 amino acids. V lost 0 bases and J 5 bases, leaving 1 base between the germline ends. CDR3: CASSQEYGYTF. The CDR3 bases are TGTGCCAGCAGCCAAGAGTATGGCTACACCTTC.

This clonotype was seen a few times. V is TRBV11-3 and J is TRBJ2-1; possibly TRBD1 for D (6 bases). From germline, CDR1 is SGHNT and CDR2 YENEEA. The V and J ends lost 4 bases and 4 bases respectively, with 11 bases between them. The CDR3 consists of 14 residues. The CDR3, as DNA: TGTGCCAGCAGCTCCGGACAGACTTACAATGAGCAGTTCTTC. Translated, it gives CASSSGQTYNEQFF.

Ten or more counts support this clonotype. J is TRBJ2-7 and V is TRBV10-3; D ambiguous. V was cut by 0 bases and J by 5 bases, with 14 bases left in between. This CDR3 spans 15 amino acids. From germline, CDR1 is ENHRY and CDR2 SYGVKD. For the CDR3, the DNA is TGTGCCATCAGTGAGTCGAATAGGGCAGGAAACGAGCAGTACTTC. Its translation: CAISESNRAGNEQYF.

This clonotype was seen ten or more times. The CDR3 protein is CASSPNTNTEAFF. Written as DNA, the CDR3 is TGTGCCAGCAGTCCAAATACGAACACTGAAGCTTTCTTT. V usage is TRBV2 and J usage is TRBJ1-1; D is ambiguous. This CDR3 has 13 residues. Germline-derived CDR1 and CDR2 are SNHLY and FYNNEI. V dropped 5 bases and J dropped 1 base, with 8 bases sitting between them.

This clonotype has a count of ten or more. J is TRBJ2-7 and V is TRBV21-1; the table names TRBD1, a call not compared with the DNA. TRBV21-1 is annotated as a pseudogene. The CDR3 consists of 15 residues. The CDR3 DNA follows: TGTGCCAGCCTAAAATGGGGACAACTATCCTACGAGCAGTACTTC. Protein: CASLKWGQLSYEQYF.

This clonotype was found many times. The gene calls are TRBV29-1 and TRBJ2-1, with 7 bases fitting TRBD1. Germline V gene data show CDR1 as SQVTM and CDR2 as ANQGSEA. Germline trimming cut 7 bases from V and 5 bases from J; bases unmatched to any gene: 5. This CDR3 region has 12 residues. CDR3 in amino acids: CSGDRVHNEQFF. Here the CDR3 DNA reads TGCAGCGGTGACAGGGTCCACAATGAGCAGTTCTTC.

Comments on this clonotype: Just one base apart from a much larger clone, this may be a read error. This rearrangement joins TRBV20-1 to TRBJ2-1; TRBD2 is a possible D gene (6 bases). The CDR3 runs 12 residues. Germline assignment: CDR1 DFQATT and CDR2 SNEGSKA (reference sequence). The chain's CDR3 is CSAPSDYTEQFF. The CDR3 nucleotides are TGCAGTGCCCCTAGCGACTACACTGAGCAGTTCTTC.

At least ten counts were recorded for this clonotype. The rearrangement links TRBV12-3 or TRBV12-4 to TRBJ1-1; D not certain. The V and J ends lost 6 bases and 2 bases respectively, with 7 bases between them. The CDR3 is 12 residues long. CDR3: CASRRRNTEAFF. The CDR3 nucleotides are TGTGCCAGCAGGCGAAGAAACACTGAAGCTTTCTTT.

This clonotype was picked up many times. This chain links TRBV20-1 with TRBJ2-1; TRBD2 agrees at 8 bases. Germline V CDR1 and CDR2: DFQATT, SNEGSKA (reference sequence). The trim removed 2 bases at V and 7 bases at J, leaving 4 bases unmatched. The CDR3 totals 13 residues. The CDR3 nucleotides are TGCAGTGCTAGAACAAGCGGGAGTAATGAGCAGTTCTTC. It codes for CSARTSGSNEQFF.

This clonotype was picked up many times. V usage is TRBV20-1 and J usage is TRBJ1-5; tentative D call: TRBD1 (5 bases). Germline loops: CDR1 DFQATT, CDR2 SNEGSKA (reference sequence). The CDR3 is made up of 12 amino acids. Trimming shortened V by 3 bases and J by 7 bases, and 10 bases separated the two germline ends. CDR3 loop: CSASIGEQPQHF. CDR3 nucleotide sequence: TGCAGTGCTAGCATAGGGGAGCAGCCCCAGCATTTT.

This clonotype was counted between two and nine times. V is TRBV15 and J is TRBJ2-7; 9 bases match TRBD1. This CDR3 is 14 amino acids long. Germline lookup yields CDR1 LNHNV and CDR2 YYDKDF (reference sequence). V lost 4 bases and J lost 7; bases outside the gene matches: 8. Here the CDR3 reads CATSTRTGAREQYF. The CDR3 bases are TGTGCCACCAGCACTAGGACAGGGGCTCGGGAGCAGTACTTC.

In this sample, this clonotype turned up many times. The CDR3 nucleotides are TGTGCCAGCAGCACAAGAGGGCGGGACAGACCCTACAATGAGCAGTTCTTC. Translation gives CASSTRGRDRPYNEQFF. This chain joins TRBV11-2 and TRBJ2-1; weak D call: TRBD1 (7 bases). CDR1 is SGHAT, CDR2 FQNNGV, per germline. CDR3 size: 17 residues. Trimming stripped 5 bases from V and 2 bases from J, with 19 bases between.

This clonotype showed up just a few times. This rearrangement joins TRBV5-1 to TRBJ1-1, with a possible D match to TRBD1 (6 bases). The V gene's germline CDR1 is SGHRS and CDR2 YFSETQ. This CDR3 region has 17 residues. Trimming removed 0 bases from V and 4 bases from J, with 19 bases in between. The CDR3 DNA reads TGCGCCAGCAGCTTGGGTCAGGGGAGGATTGTTGGCACTGAAGCTTTCTTT. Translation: CASSLGQGRIVGTEAFF.

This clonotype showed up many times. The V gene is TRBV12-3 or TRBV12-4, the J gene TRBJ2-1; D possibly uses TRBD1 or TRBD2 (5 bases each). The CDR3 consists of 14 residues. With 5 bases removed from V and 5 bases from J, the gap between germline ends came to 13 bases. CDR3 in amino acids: CASSGSGGDNEQFF. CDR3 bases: TGTGCCAGCAGTGGCTCTGGGGGAGACAATGAGCAGTTCTTC.

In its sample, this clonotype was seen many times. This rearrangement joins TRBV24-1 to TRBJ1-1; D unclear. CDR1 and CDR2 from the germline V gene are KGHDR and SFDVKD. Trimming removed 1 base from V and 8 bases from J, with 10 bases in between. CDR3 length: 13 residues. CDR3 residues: CATSDFRVREAFF. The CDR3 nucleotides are TGTGCCACCAGTGATTTCCGGGTCAGAGAAGCTTTCTTT.

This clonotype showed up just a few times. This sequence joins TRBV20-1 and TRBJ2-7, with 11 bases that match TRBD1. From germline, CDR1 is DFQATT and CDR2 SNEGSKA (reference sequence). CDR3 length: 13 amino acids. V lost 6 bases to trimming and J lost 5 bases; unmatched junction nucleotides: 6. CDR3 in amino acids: CSAPDRGHNEQYF. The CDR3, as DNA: TGCAGTGCCCCGGACAGGGGGCACAACGAGCAGTACTTC.

The CDR3 here is CSATGTSGISSYEQYF. CDR3 coding DNA: TGCAGTGCAACCGGGACTAGCGGGATAAGCTCCTACGAGCAGTACTTC. This sequence joins TRBV20-1 and TRBJ2-7; 13 nucleotides line up with TRBD2. The V and J ends lost 6 bases and 0 bases, in that order; junction bases with no gene match: 8. Germline V gene data show CDR1 as DFQATT and CDR2 as SNEGSKA (reference sequence). The CDR3 runs to 16 residues.

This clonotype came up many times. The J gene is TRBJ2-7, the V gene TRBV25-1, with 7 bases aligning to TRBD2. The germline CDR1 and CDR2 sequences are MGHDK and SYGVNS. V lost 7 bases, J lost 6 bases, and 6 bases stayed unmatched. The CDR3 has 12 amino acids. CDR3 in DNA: TGTGCCAGCAACGGGGGGAAGGGCGAGCAGTACTTC. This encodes CASNGGKGEQYF.

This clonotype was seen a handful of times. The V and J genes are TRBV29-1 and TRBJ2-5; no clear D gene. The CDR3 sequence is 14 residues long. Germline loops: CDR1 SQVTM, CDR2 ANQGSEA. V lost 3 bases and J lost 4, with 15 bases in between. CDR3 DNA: TGCAGCGTTGATTCGGAAGGAACAAGAGAGACCCAGTACTTC. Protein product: CSVDSEGTRETQYF.

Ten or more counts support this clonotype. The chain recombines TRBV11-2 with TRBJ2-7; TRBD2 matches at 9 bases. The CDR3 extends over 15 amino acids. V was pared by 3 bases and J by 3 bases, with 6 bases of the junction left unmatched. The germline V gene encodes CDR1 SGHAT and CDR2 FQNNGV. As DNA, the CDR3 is TGTGCCAGCAGCTTCTGGCTAGCGGGAAACTACGAGCAGTACTTC. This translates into CASSFWLAGNYEQYF.